This T cell receptor beta chain is drawn from a study of response to subunit inactivated influenza vaccine. Study outcomes and limitations: Authors suggested seasonal influenza vaccinations each recruit few new T cells.

Judged by abundance, this clonotype is medium-sized. Its target is unknown. TCRdb called the RT-PCR reads again in MiXCR, with one record for every CDR3 protein. This table has about 480,000 distinct CDR3 sequences, approximately 11% appearing once. The CDR3 contains 12 residues. V was pared by 8 bases and J by 6 bases, with 11 bases between. CDR1 is KGHSH and CDR2 is LQKENI in the germline V gene. Sample: PBMCs from blood, taken about 40 days after vaccination. The receptor's source is a man aged 50-60 years who received an inactivated influenza vaccine. The chain uses TRBV18 and TRBJ2-1; D not certain. As DNA, the CDR3 is TGTGCCAGCAGCCCCCCAGGCAATGAGCAGTTCTTC. Protein: CASSPPGNEQFF.